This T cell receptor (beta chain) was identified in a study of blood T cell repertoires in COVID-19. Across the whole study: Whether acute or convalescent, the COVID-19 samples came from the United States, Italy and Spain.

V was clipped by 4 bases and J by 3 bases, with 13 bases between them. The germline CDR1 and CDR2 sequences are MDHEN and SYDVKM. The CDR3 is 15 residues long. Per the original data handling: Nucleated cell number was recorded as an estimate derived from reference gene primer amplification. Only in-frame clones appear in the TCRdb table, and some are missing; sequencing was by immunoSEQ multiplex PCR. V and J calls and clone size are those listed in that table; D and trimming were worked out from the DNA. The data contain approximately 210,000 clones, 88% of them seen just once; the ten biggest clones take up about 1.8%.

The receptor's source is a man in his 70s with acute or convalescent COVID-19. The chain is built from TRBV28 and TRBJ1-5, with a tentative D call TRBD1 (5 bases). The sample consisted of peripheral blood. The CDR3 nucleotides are TGTGCCAGCAGTTACCGGGCAGGGTACAATCAGCCCCAGCATTTT. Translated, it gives CASSYRAGYNQPQHF.